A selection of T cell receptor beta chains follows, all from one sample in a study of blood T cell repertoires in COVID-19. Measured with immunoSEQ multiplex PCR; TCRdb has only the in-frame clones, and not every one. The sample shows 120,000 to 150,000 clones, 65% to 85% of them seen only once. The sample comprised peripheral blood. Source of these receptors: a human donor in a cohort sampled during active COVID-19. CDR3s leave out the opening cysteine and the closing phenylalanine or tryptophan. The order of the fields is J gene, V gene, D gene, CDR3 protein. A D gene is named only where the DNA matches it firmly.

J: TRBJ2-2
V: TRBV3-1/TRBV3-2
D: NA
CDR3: ASSRGLTGELF

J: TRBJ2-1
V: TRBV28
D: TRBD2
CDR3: ASSLGTSGAPNEQF

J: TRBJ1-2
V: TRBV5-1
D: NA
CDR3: ASSTTMDNGYT

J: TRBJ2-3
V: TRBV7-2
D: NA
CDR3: ASSLARASTDTQY

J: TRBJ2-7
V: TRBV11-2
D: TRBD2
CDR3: ASSLVRGDTYEQY

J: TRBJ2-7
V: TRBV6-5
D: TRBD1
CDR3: ASSRQGASYEQY

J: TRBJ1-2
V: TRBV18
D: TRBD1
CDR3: ASSPTGNYGYT

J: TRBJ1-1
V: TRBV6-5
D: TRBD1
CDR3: ASGQGVPEAF

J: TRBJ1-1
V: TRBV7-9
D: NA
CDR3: ASSLGGQKTEAF

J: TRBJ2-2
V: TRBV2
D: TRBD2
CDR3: ASRYGGGTGELF

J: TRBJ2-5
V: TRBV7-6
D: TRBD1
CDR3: ASSPKRDRVPQETQY

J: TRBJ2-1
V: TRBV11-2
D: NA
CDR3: ASSFNRWNEQF

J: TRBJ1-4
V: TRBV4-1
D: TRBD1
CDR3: ASSLQGGANEKLF

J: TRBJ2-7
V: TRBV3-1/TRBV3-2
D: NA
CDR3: ASSQFASSYEQY

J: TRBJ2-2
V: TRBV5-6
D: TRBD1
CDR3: ASSSPGTGRTGELF

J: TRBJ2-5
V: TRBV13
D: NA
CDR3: ASSLGGRGDQETQY

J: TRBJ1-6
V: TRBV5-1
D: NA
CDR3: ASSLALQRNSPLH

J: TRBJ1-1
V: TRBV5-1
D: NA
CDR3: ASSQGQGKTEAF

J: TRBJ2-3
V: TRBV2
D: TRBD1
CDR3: ASSESGRGLDTQY

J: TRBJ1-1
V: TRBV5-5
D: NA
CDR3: ASSLEGHGNTEAF

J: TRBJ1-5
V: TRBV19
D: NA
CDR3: ASSIGDANRRKQPQH

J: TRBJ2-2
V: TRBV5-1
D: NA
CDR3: ASSPTVTGELF